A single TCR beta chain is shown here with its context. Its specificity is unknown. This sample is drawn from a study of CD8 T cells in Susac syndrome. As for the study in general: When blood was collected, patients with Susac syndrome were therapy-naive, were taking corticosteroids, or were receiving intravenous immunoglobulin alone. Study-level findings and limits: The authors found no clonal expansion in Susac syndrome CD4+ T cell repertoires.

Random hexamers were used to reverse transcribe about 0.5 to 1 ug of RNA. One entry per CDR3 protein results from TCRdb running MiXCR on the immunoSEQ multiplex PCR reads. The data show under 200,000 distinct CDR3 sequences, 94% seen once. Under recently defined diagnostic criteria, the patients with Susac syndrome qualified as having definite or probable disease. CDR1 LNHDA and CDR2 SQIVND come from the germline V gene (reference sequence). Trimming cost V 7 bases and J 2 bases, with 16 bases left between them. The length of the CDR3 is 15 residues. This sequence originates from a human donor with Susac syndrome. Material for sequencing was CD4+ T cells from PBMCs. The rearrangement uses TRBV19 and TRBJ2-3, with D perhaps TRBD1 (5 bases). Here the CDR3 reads CASTNGNRITDTQYF. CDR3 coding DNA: TGTGCCAGTACGAACGGCAACAGGATCACAGATACGCAGTATTTT. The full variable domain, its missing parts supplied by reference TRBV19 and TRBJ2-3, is DGGITQSPKYLFRKEGQNVTLSCEQNLNHDAMYWYRQDPGQGLRLIYYSQIVNDFQKGDIAEGYSVSREKKESFPLTVTSAQKNPTAFYLCASTNGNRITDTQYFGPGTRLTVL.